This TCR beta chain emerged from a study of blood T cell repertoires in COVID-19. On the study more broadly: Researchers got acute and convalescent COVID-19 samples from the United States, Italy and Spain. PBMCs, B-cell-depleted T cells, or T cells were the source of the cDNA or gDNA that made up the material.

Under the authors' procedure: By means of reference gene primer amplification, nucleated cell counts were estimated. Sequencing was performed with immunoSEQ multiplex PCR; in TCRdb, only in-frame clones are kept and a portion is missing. That table furnishes V, J and clone size, whereas the DNA furnished D and trimming. The sample has about 240,000 clones, around 83% seen once. J lost 4 bases, V lost 1 base, and 5 bases had no gene match. The CDR3 loop spans 15 amino acids. Germline-derived CDR1 and CDR2 are SGHRS and YFSETQ. The material sequenced was peripheral blood. The clonotype originates from a woman of 80 years or more with acute or convalescent COVID-19. V usage is TRBV5-1 and J usage is TRBJ2-3; 8 nucleotides match TRBD2. For the CDR3, the DNA is TGCGCCAGCAGCTTGATTTCGGGGGGGCCAGATACGCAGTATTTT. This codes for CASSLISGGPDTQYF.